Included here is one TCR beta chain sequence, with context. At one end the junction does not follow the germline gene, possibly because of a read error. Noted time point: newly diagnosed GD, antithyroid drugs for less than 3 months. PBMC-derived RNA was used for the TCR library. This entry is derived from a study of regulatory T cells in long-lasting Graves disease. This CDR3 has 15 residues. Sequencing libraries for TCR beta were prepared with iRepertoire HTBI primers and Arm-PCR of CDR3 regions. In TCRdb, the multiplex PCR reads were re-called with MiXCR into one record per CDR3 protein. The table lists around 500,000 distinct CDR3 sequences, more than 15% of them singletons. The same data also went into a second study, on T cells in Graves' hyperthyroidism and ophthalmopathy.

This receptor was obtained from a middle-aged woman with Graves disease. The chain joins TRBV12-3 or TRBV12-4 to TRBJ2-3; 10 nucleotides match TRBD1. Source: peripheral blood mononuclear cells (PBMCs), taken at new diagnosis, from a patient treated with antithyroid drugs. The CDR3 bases are TGTGCCAGCAGTTTTCCGGGACAGGGGTTAGATACGCAGTACTTT. Translating it yields CASSFPGQGLDTQYF.